The 21 T cell receptor beta chains below come from one sample, sequenced in a study of tissue T cells after allogeneic stem cell transplantation. Noted time point: mouse harvest day 7 after allogeneic transplant. The graft held 10^6 splenic CD5+ T cells and 10^7 T-cell-depleted bone marrow cells. TCRdb's table, derived via immunoSEQ multiplex PCR, lists solely in-frame clones and lacks some. The sample lists fewer than 10,000 clones; under 55% were seen once. Input material: gut tissue. These receptors were taken from a female BALB/c mouse given C57BL/6 T cells with graft-versus-host disease after an allogeneic hematopoietic cell transplant.

With regard to this clone: Any gene name here is a mouse gene name. The read ends 1 residue shy of where the CDR3 ends; the end is completed using the germline J gene. The J gene is TRBJ2-1, the V gene TRBV4; 8 nucleotides align to TRBD2. The CDR3 has 13 amino acids. The germline V gene encodes CDR1 LGHDT and CDR2 YNNKQL (reference sequence). Trimming took 10 bases from V and 7 from J; bases not matched to a gene: 9. CDR3 sequence reads: CAKTRDWSAEQFF. The CDR3 bases that were read are TGTGCCAAAACCCGGGACTGGAGCGCTGAGCAGTTC.

This clone showed up just a few times. Gene names refer to mouse genes. The read terminates 1 residue ahead of where the CDR3 ends, so the germline J gene completes it. The V and J genes are TRBV12-2 and TRBJ2-2; D remains ambiguous. Germline V gene lookup returns CDR1 SGHLS and CDR2 HYDKME. The CDR3 runs 15 residues. V lost 0 bases to trimming and J lost 0 bases, with 7 bases between them. The DNA read from the CDR3 is TGTGCCAGCTCTCTCAGGCAAGCAAACACCGGGCAGCTCTAC. It encodes CASSLRQANTGQLY. In full, the CDR3 reads CASSLRQANTGQLYF.

This clone was observed a handful of times. Gene names and germline match the mouse. The CDR3 end is not reached by the read, which stops 1 residue before it; the germline J gene fills it in. The rearrangement uses TRBV26 and TRBJ2-5; possibly TRBD1 for D (5 bases). Germline CDR1 and CDR2: KGHPV and FQNQEV (reference sequence). Trimming cost V 2 bases and J 5 bases, with 8 bases left between them. This CDR3 is 13 amino acids long. The DNA read from the CDR3 is TGTGCCAGCAGTCTGGCAGGGAGAGACACCCAGTAC. This codes for CASSLAGRDTQY. The CDR3, in full, reads CASSLAGRDTQYF. The full variable domain, in which reference TRBV26 and TRBJ2-5 provide the parts outside the CDR3, is NSKVIQTPRYLVKGQGQKAKMRCIPEKGHPVVFWYQQNKNNEFKFLINFQNQEVLQQIDMTEKRFSAECPSNSPCSLEIQSSEAGDSALYLCASSLAGRDTQYFGPGTRLLVL.

This clone has a single count. Gene names follow the mouse nomenclature. The read falls 1 residue short of the CDR3 end, and the missing part is taken from the germline J gene. This chain connects TRBV26 to TRBJ2-5; D not certain. This CDR3 comprises 13 residues. The V gene lost 4 bases and the J gene lost 0 bases, with 5 bases spanning the gap. The germline V gene encodes CDR1 KGHPV and CDR2 FQNQEV (reference sequence). Incomplete CDR3 DNA: TGTGCCAGCAGTCAAATTAACCAAGACACCCAGTAC. Amino acids: CASSQINQDTQY. The full-length CDR3 reads as CASSQINQDTQYF.

As concerns this clone: Any gene name here is a mouse gene name. The CDR3 goes on 1 residue after the read ends, and that part is filled in from the germline J gene. The rearrangement links TRBV23 to TRBJ1-3. Germline CDR1 and CDR2: KGHTA and FQNQQP. The CDR3 length is 15 residues. CDR3 loop: CSSSQSGASGNTLYF. CDR3 DNA (partial): TGCTCCAGCAGTCAATCGGGGGCTTCTGGAAATACGCTCTAT.

A word on this clone: Mouse gene names and germline throughout. The read is 1 residue too short to cover the CDR3 end, so that end is filled in from the germline J gene. The chain has TRBV15 and TRBJ2-3; D is uncertain. CDR1 and CDR2 (germline): SGHND, FRSKSL. The germline V and J ends were trimmed by 7 bases and 0 bases, with 11 bases remaining between them. The CDR3 consists of 14 residues. The CDR3 sequence is CASTDKASAETLYF. The sequenced part of the CDR3 DNA is TGTGCCAGCACCGACAAAGCTAGTGCAGAAACGCTGTAT.

Comments on this clone: Genes and germline are mouse. The observed sequence ends 1 residue before the CDR3 terminus, with the missing tail filled in from the germline J gene. This chain joins TRBV15 and TRBJ2-1; D may be TRBD1 (6 bases). CDR1 and CDR2 from the germline V gene are SGHND and FRSKSL. Trimming removed 5 bases at V and 7 bases at J, with 9 bases between. The CDR3 consists of 12 residues. CDR3 DNA, as far as it was read: TGTGCCAGCAGTCCAGGGGTGGCTGAGCAGTTC. This codes for CASSPGVAEQF. The CDR3 reads in full as CASSPGVAEQFF. Variable domain in full (rest from reference TRBV15 and TRBJ2-1): DAGVTQTPRHEVAEKGQTIILKCEPVSGHNDLFWYRQTKIQGLELLSYFRSKSLMEDGGAFKDRFKAEMLNSSFSTLKIQPTEPKDSAVYLCASSPGVAEQFFGPGTRLTVL.

Points on this clone: Gene names are mouse gene names. The read gets to within 1 residue of the CDR3 end, and the germline J gene fills in the rest. The rearrangement uses TRBV19 and TRBJ1-4; possible D gene TRBD1, 5 bases. The CDR3 totals 15 residues. Per the germline V gene, CDR1 is FNHDT and CDR2 is SITEND (reference sequence). V lost 2 bases, J lost 0 bases, and 8 bases lay in between. The sequenced CDR3 bases are TGTGCCAGCAGTATGCGGGGGGTTTCCAACGAAAGATTATTT. Its translation: CASSMRGVSNERLF. The entire CDR3 protein is CASSMRGVSNERLFF.

This clone appeared a few times. These gene names are mouse names. The missing CDR3 end, 1 residue past where the read stops, is filled in from the germline J gene. V gene TRBV26 combines with J gene TRBJ2-7; the D is unclear. The length of the CDR3 is 13 residues. Germline-derived CDR1 and CDR2 are KGHPV and FQNQEV (reference sequence). Trimming removed 0 bases at V and 0 bases at J, with 3 bases between. This chain's CDR3 is CASSLSSSYEQYF. The sequenced part of the CDR3 DNA is TGTGCCAGCAGTCTGTCTAGCTCCTATGAACAGTAC. The variable domain in full, with the rest retrieved from reference TRBV26 and TRBJ2-7, is NSKVIQTPRYLVKGQGQKAKMRCIPEKGHPVVFWYQQNKNNEFKFLINFQNQEVLQQIDMTEKRFSAECPSNSPCSLEIQSSEAGDSALYLCASSLSSSYEQYFGPGTRLTVL.

Notes on this clone: Gene names and germline refer to mouse. The read falls 1 residue short of the CDR3 end, and the missing part is taken from the germline J gene. The chain uses TRBV1 and TRBJ1-4, with a weak D call TRBD1 (6 bases). Trimming left V 4 bases short and J 3 bases short, with 9 bases between. CDR1 is NSQYPW, CDR2 LRSPGD, per germline (reference sequence). The CDR3 has 14 residues. CDR3 DNA (partial): TGCACCTGCAGTGTCAGGGGAGCCAACGAAAGATTATTT. Translating gives CTCSVRGANERLF. The entire CDR3 protein reads CTCSVRGANERLFF.

By frequency in the sample, this clone is medium-sized. All gene names here are mouse names. The read ends 1 residue shy of where the CDR3 ends; the end is completed using the germline J gene. The V gene is TRBV13-1, the J gene TRBJ2-7; 8 bases map to TRBD1. The CDR3 has 13 amino acids. Germline CDR1 reads NSHNY; CDR2 reads SYGAGN. V was clipped by 4 bases and J by 3 bases; unmatched bases: 3. The chain's CDR3 is CASSRTGLYEQYF. The part of the CDR3 DNA that was read is TGTGCCAGCAGTAGGACAGGGCTCTATGAACAGTAC.

This clone was detected a few times. Mouse gene names apply. Read sequence stops 1 residue before the CDR3 end, and the germline J gene provides the missing end. The gene calls are TRBV29 and TRBJ1-4; TRBD1 might be the D (5 bases). Trimming shortened V by 6 bases and J by 4 bases, and 9 bases separated the two germline ends. The CDR3 covers 13 residues. CDR1 MSHET and CDR2 SYDVDS come from the germline V gene. The sequenced CDR3 bases are TGTGCTAGCAGCGAGGACAACAACGAAAGATTATTT. Protein sequence: CASSEDNNERLF. From start to end, the CDR3 is CASSEDNNERLFF. Full variable domain (rest looked up from reference TRBV29 and TRBJ1-4): DMKVTQMPRYLIKRMGENVLLECGQDMSHETMYWYRQDPGLGLQLIYISYDVDSNSEGDIPKGYRVSRKKREHFSLILDSAKTNQTSVYFCASSEDNNERLFFGHGTKLSVL.

A remark on this clone: Gene names denote mouse genes. The read terminates 1 residue before the CDR3 end, so the remaining end is supplied by the germline J gene. V gene TRBV26 combines with J gene TRBJ1-1; 8 nucleotides align to TRBD1. CDR1 and CDR2 (germline): KGHPV, FQNQEV (reference sequence). V lost 4 bases, J lost 4 bases, and 5 bases stayed unmatched. This CDR3 is 14 amino acids long. The DNA read from the CDR3 is TGTGCCAGCAGTCGGACAGGGAGGGGCACAGAAGTCTTC. Its translation is CASSRTGRGTEVF. The CDR3 in full is CASSRTGRGTEVFF.

By sample share, this clone is medium-sized. Each gene name is a mouse one. The read finishes 1 residue shy of the CDR3 end, and the germline J gene is used to complete it. The J gene is TRBJ2-7, the V gene TRBV26, with D unclear. The V gene's germline CDR1 is KGHPV and CDR2 FQNQEV (reference sequence). Between the trimmed V and J ends, which lost 2 bases and 1 base, there was a span of 6 bases. The CDR3 consists of 13 residues. The CDR3 sequence is CASSLTISYEQYF. CDR3 bases read: TGTGCCAGCAGTCTGACGATATCCTATGAACAGTAC.

Worth noting for this clone: Gene names follow the mouse nomenclature. The sequenced fragment ends 1 residue before the CDR3 boundary, so the rest is inferred from the germline J gene. The chain recombines TRBV29 with TRBJ1-4; D is uncertain. CDR1 and CDR2 from the germline V gene are MSHET and SYDVDS. V was shortened by 6 bases and J by 3 bases, with 11 bases between the two germline ends. The CDR3 is 14 amino acids. CDR3 sequence reads: CASSPDTTNERLFF. The covered CDR3 bases are TGTGCTAGCAGCCCCGACACCACCAACGAAAGATTATTT.

Comment on this clone: Gene names refer to mouse genes. The read is 1 residue too short to cover the CDR3 end, so that end is filled in from the germline J gene. The V and J genes are TRBV12-1 and TRBJ2-1; tentatively, D is TRBD2 (6 bases). The germline gives CDR1 SGHSN, CDR2 HYEKVE. V shed 1 base and J shed 1 base, with 7 bases lying between them. The CDR3 covers 14 residues. CDR3 loop: CASSLLGNYAEQFF. The sequenced part of the CDR3 DNA is TGTGCCAGCTCTCTGCTGGGGAACTATGCTGAGCAGTTC.

Comment on this clone: The listed genes are named as in mouse. From the germline J gene comes the end of the CDR3, since the read stops 1 residue before it. The gene calls are TRBV13-2 and TRBJ1-1, with 8 bases lining up with TRBD1. The CDR3 is 12 amino acids. CDR1 NNHNN and CDR2 SYGAGS come from the germline V gene (reference sequence). V was clipped by 6 bases and J by 7 bases; unmatched bases: 5. The CDR3 loop reads CASEPGGGEVFF. The CDR3 DNA, read in part, is TGTGCCAGCGAGCCAGGGGGCGGAGAAGTCTTC.

Regarding this clone: Gene names are mouse gene names. Read sequence stops 1 residue before the CDR3 end, and the germline J gene provides the missing end. This rearrangement joins TRBV5 to TRBJ2-3; 7 nucleotides match TRBD2. With 4 bases clipped from V and 0 bases from J, the junction kept 7 bases outside the gene matches. This CDR3 comprises 16 residues. CDR1 and CDR2 (germline): LGHNA, YNLKQL (reference sequence). The CDR3 protein is CASSPRTGASAETLYF. The CDR3 DNA, read in part, is TGTGCCAGCAGCCCCCGCACTGGGGCTAGTGCAGAAACGCTGTAT.

With regard to this clone: Gene names are mouse gene names. The CDR3 end is not reached by the read, which stops 1 residue before it; the germline J gene fills it in. The chain links TRBV3 to TRBJ2-4, with 10 bases that match TRBD2. The CDR3 extends over 14 amino acids. The germline CDR1 and CDR2 sequences are SNHLY and FYNGKV (reference sequence). Trimming removed 5 bases from V and 5 bases from J; junction bases left unmatched: 4. Here the CDR3 reads CASSLRDWGNTLYF. Partial CDR3 DNA: TGTGCCAGCAGCCTCCGGGACTGGGGAAACACCTTGTAC.

About this clone: Gene names refer to mouse genes. The missing CDR3 end, 1 residue past where the read stops, is filled in from the germline J gene. The chain employs TRBV2 and TRBJ2-4; no clear D. The CDR3 contains 14 residues. V lost 0 bases and J 2 bases, leaving 6 bases between the germline ends. Looked up from germline, CDR1 is LGHNA and CDR2 is YSYQKL. CDR3 residues: CASSQEMVQNTLYF. The DNA read from the CDR3 is TGTGCCAGCAGCCAAGAGATGGTTCAAAACACCTTGTAC.

With regard to this clone: Gene labels here are mouse ones. The sequence runs out 1 residue before the end of the CDR3; the remainder is reconstructed from the germline J gene. This chain connects TRBV26 to TRBJ1-6, with D hard to call. TRBJ1-6 is an open reading frame, and its role is uncertain. Per germline, CDR1 KGHPV and CDR2 FQNQEV (reference sequence). This CDR3 spans 14 amino acids. Trimming took off 4 bases at V and 1 base at J, with 5 bases between the two ends. CDR3 in amino acids: CASSRQSYNSPLYF. CDR3 DNA, as far as it was read: TGTGCCAGCAGTCGACAATCCTATAATTCGCCCCTCTAC.